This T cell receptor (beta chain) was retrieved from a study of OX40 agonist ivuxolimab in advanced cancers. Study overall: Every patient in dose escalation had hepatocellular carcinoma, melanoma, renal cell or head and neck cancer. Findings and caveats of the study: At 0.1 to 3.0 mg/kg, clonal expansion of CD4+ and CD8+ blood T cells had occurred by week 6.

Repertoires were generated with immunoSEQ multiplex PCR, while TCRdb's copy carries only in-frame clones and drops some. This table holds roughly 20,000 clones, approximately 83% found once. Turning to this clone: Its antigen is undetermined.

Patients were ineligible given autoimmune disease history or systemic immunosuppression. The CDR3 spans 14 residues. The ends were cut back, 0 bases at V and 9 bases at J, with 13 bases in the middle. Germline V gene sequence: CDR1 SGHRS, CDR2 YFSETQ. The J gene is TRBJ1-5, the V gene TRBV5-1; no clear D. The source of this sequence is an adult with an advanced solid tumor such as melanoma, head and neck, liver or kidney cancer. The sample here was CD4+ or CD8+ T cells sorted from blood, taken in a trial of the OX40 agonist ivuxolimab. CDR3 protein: CASSLGGSEGPQHF. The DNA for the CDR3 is TGCGCCAGCAGCTTGGGAGGGTCCGAGGGGCCCCAGCATTTT. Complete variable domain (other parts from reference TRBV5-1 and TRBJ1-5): KAGVTQTPRYLIKTRGQQVTLSCSPISGHRSVSWYQQTPGQGLQFLFEYFSETQRNKGNFPGRFSGRQFSNSRSEMNVSTLELGDSALYLCASSLGGSEGPQHFGDGTRLSIL.